Given below is one TCR beta chain in context. The target antigen is unknown. This CDR3 has 11 residues. Germline lookup yields CDR1 MDHEN and CDR2 SYDVKM. V lost 3 bases to trimming and J lost 7 bases, with 4 bases between them. Using immunoSEQ multiplex PCR, the repertoire was profiled, and TCRdb retains in-frame clones only, with some absent. Of about 68,000 clones listed, about 63% are singletons. These data originate in a study of cytotoxic CD8 clonotypes in ibrutinib-treated CLL. The wider study: Among the patients, around ten presented as relapsed/refractory and about 14 as treatment-naive; roughly 17 showed unmutated IGHV. On average, each sample had about 250,000 productive templates and approximately 100,000 productive rearrangements.

General study points: While tracking circulating CD8+ T-cell counts, baseline clonality exceeded that of age-matched healthy donors.

The origin of this receptor is a human donor with chronic lymphocytic leukemia. Sequences were derived from PBMCs, sampled after 12 months of ibrutinib treatment. The chain couples TRBV28 to TRBJ2-1; the D is unclear. For the CDR3, the DNA is TGTGCCAGCAGTTTCTTTAATGAGCAGTTCTTC. It codes for CASSFFNEQFF.